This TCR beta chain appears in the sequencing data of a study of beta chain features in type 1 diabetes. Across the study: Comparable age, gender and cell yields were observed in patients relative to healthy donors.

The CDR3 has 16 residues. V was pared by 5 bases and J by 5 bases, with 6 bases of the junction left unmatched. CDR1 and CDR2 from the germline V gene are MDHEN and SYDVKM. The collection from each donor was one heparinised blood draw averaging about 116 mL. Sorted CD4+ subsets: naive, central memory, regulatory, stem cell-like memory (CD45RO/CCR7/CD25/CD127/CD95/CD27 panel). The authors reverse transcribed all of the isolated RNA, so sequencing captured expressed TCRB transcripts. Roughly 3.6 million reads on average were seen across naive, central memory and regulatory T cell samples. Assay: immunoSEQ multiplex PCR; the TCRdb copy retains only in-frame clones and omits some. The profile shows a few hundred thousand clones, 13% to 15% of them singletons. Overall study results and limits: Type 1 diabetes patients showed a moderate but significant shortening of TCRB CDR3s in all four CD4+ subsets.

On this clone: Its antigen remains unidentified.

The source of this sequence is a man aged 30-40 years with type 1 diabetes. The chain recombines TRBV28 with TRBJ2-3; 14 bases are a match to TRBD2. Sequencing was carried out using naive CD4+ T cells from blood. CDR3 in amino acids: CASSLWTSGRQDTQYF. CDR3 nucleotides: TGTGCCAGCAGTCTCTGGACTAGCGGGAGGCAAGATACGCAGTATTTT.